Sequencing of this TCR beta chain was carried out in a study of T cell responses to AZD1222 COVID-19 vaccine. Study observations and caveats: Researchers report vaccine-associated CD4 TCRs spanning spike, with dominance at 160-218 and 743-854. In all cases, repertoires were sampled only after the peak T cell response.

V was pared by 6 bases and J by 0 bases, with 2 bases between. The CDR3 totals 12 residues. CDR1 and CDR2 (germline): LNHDA, SQIVND (reference sequence). Measured with immunoSEQ multiplex PCR; TCRdb has only the in-frame clones, and not every one. Found here are 95,000 to 100,000 clones, around 87% of them singletons; the top ten hold about 10%. Details on this clone: Its antigen remains unidentified.

Pooling was applied to second doses at about 4 or about 12 weeks. This sequence joins TRBV19 and TRBJ1-4, with D hard to call. The sequencing used peripheral blood, collected 28 days after the second AZD1222 dose. The TCR was taken from an adult who received the AZD1222 COVID-19 vaccine. The chain's CDR3 is CASRTTNEKLFF. In DNA, the CDR3 is TGTGCCAGTAGGACAACTAATGAAAAACTGTTTTTT.